The 26 T cell receptor beta chains reported below all come from one sample, sequenced in a study of blood T cell repertoires in COVID-19. The table came from immunoSEQ multiplex PCR; TCRdb's copy has only in-frame clones and leaves some out. This repertoire shows some 80,000 clones, 75% to 85% found once; its top ten account for 12%. Sequencing used peripheral blood. The source is a woman aged 40 to 49 with active or convalescent COVID-19.

A few counts support this clone. This chain links TRBV19 with TRBJ2-1; the match to TRBD1 covers 8 bases. V lost 7 bases and J lost 3; bases outside the gene matches: 8. Per germline, CDR1 LNHDA and CDR2 SQIVND (reference sequence). The CDR3 sequence is 15 residues long. CDR3 coding DNA: TGTGCCAGTACCTCGGACAGGGTGCTCTACAATGAGCAGTTCTTC. Residues: CASTSDRVLYNEQFF.

The chain recombines TRBV7-8 with TRBJ2-6; 10 bases fit TRBD2. V was pared by 5 bases and J by 0 bases, with 4 bases of the junction left unmatched. The CDR3 spans 17 residues. Germline values: CDR1 SGHVS, CDR2 FQNEAQ. CDR3: CASSSGRVPSGANVLTF. For the CDR3, the DNA is TGTGCCAGCAGCAGCGGGAGGGTCCCCTCTGGGGCCAACGTCCTGACTTTC.

The rearrangement joins TRBV9 to TRBJ2-3; 15 bases map to TRBD2. Germline CDR1 is SGDLS and CDR2 is YYNGEE. The J segment lost 1 base and the V segment lost 1 base, leaving 7 bases of the junction unmatched. This CDR3 region has 19 residues. The CDR3: CASSVTGLAGGEGTDTQYF. The CDR3 region has the DNA TGTGCCAGCAGCGTAACGGGACTAGCGGGAGGCGAGGGCACAGATACGCAGTATTTT.

The chain couples TRBV7-2 to TRBJ2-7, with TRBD2 identical over 11 bases. V lost 3 bases, J lost 1 base, and 5 bases stayed unmatched. Germline V gene lookup returns CDR1 SGHTA and CDR2 FQGNSA. There are 16 residues in the CDR3. This CDR3 reads CASSFSGLAVSYEQYF. CDR3 coding DNA: TGTGCCAGCAGCTTCTCGGGACTAGCGGTTTCCTACGAGCAGTACTTC.

This clone has just a few counts. V gene TRBV7-9 combines with J gene TRBJ2-1; D is possibly TRBD2 (6 bases). Germline V gene lookup returns CDR1 SEHNR and CDR2 FQNEAQ (reference sequence). V was trimmed by 7 bases and J by 9 bases, leaving 16 bases between them. The CDR3 is made up of 13 amino acids. Here the CDR3 reads CASTLLGGGEQFF. CDR3 nucleotides: TGTGCCAGCACCCTCCTGGGAGGCGGTGAGCAGTTCTTC. The full variable domain, completed using reference TRBV7-9 and TRBJ2-1, is DTGVSQNPRHKITKRGQNVTFRCDPISEHNRLYWYRQTLGQGPEFLTYFQNEAQLEKSRLLSDRFSAERPKGSFSTLEIQRTEQGDSAMYLCASTLLGGGEQFFGPGTRLTVL.

J is TRBJ1-5 and V is TRBV15, with a weak D call TRBD1 (6 bases). Germline V gene sequence: CDR1 LNHNV, CDR2 YYDKDF (reference sequence). V lost 1 base, J lost 3 bases, and 13 bases lay in between. The CDR3 is 16 amino acids. CDR3 coding DNA: TGTGCCACCAGCAGAGGTGCTGGACAGATCAATCAGCCCCAGCATTTT. Encoded protein: CATSRGAGQINQPQHF.

The genes are TRBV21-1 and TRBJ2-5; the tabulated D call, TRBD1, remains unverified against the DNA. TRBV21-1 corresponds to a pseudogene. The CDR3 is made up of 16 amino acids. CDR3: CASSKVRRDRKETQYF. DNA of the CDR3: TGTGCCAGCAGCAAAGTGAGGAGGGACAGGAAAGAGACCCAGTACTTC.

The gene calls are TRBV5-4 and TRBJ1-1; 7 bases are shared with TRBD1. Germline V gene data show CDR1 as SGHNT and CDR2 as YYREEE (reference sequence). This CDR3 has 14 amino acids. V lost 2 bases and J lost 7; bases outside the gene matches: 8. CDR3 coding DNA: TGTGCCAGCAGCTTACAGGGGTCTTTCGGTGAAGCTTTCTTT. It yields the protein CASSLQGSFGEAFF.

In regard to this clone: This may come from a read error, since a much larger clone is one base off. The genes are TRBV5-5 and TRBJ1-2, with D hard to call. V was cut by 0 bases and J by 3 bases, with 6 bases left in between. The CDR3 extends over 13 amino acids. Looked up from germline, CDR1 is SGHKS and CDR2 is YYEKEE (reference sequence). The CDR3 DNA sequence: TGTGCCAGCAGCTTGGCGCAGGACTATGGCTACACCTTC. Residues: CASSLAQDYGYTF.

The chain is built from TRBV27 and TRBJ2-7, with 8 nucleotides matching TRBD1. With 5 bases clipped from V and 4 bases from J, the junction kept 13 bases outside the gene matches. CDR1 and CDR2 (germline): MNHEY, SMNVEV (reference sequence). This CDR3 has 16 residues. The CDR3 DNA sequence: TGTGCCAGCAGTGAACCGGGACAGGCAATCGGATACGAGCAGTACTTC. Residues: CASSEPGQAIGYEQYF.

The genes are TRBV12-3 or TRBV12-4 and TRBJ2-5; D possibly corresponds to TRBD2 (6 bases). CDR3 size: 13 residues. Deletions cut 8 bases from V and 4 bases from J, with 14 bases between. The CDR3 is CASRNSGGETQYF. CDR3 nucleotides: TGTGCCAGCCGGAATAGCGGAGGAGAGACCCAGTACTTC.

This chain links TRBV2 with TRBJ2-5, with D perhaps matching TRBD1 (6 bases). This CDR3 region has 13 residues. CDR1 SNHLY and CDR2 FYNNEI come from the germline V gene. Trimming left V 8 bases short and J 5 bases short, with 15 bases between. This CDR3 reads CASDFAGDETQYF. CDR3 coding DNA: TGTGCCAGCGATTTTGCAGGGGACGAGACCCAGTACTTC.

The chain couples TRBV18 to TRBJ1-5, with TRBD1 matching over 10 bases. CDR3 size: 15 residues. Germline CDR1 is KGHSH and CDR2 is LQKENI. Trimming removed 3 bases from V and 5 bases from J; junction bases left unmatched: 4. The CDR3: CASSPTGGADQPQHF. CDR3 bases: TGTGCCAGCTCACCGACAGGGGGCGCGGATCAGCCCCAGCATTTT.

The chain links TRBV2 to TRBJ1-2; D ambiguous. The CDR3 has 12 amino acids. The germline gives CDR1 SNHLY, CDR2 FYNNEI. The germline V and J ends were trimmed by 7 bases and 4 bases, with 10 bases remaining between them. The CDR3 region is CASKIGSYGYTF. The DNA for the CDR3 is TGTGCCAGCAAAATTGGTAGCTATGGCTACACCTTC.

The chain uses TRBV4-1 and TRBJ2-5, with 7 bases fitting TRBD2. The J segment lost 5 bases and the V segment lost 4 bases, leaving 10 bases of the junction unmatched. Germline values: CDR1 MGHRA, CDR2 YSYEKL. This CDR3 region has 15 residues. CDR3 sequence (DNA): TGCGCCAGCAGCCCGCGGAGGGAGGGATGGGAGACCCAGTACTTC. Translating gives CASSPRREGWETQYF.

The chain carries TRBV28 and TRBJ1-5; 7 bases are a match to TRBD1. The V gene end was trimmed by 3 bases and the J gene end by 0 bases; junction bases not matched to a gene: 2. Germline values: CDR1 MDHEN, CDR2 SYDVKM. This CDR3 region has 15 residues. The CDR3, as DNA: TGTGCCAGCAGTTTGACAGGGAATAGCAATCAGCCCCAGCATTTT. This translates into CASSLTGNSNQPQHF.

The rearrangement uses TRBV7-3 and TRBJ2-1; the D is unclear. V dropped 3 bases and J dropped 3 bases, with 12 bases sitting between them. The CDR3 covers 15 residues. Germline V gives CDR1 SGHTA, CDR2 FQGTGA. This chain's CDR3 is CASSFGRRNYNEQFF. In nucleotides, the CDR3 is TGTGCCAGCAGCTTCGGTCGGCGGAACTACAATGAGCAGTTCTTC. Full variable domain (remainder filled in from reference TRBV7-3 and TRBJ2-1): GAGVSQTPSNKVTEKGKYVELRCDPISGHTALYWYRQSLGQGPEFLIYFQGTGAADDSGLPNDRFFAVRPEGSVSTLKIQRTERGDSAVYLCASSFGRRNYNEQFFGPGTRLTVL.

The genes are TRBV4-1 and TRBJ2-5, with 10 bases lining up with TRBD2. Per the germline V gene, CDR1 is MGHRA and CDR2 is YSYEKL. The CDR3 spans 16 residues. V lost 0 bases to trimming and J lost 5 bases; unmatched junction nucleotides: 6. The CDR3 reads CASSQDRGLAMETQYF. In nucleotides, the CDR3 is TGCGCCAGCAGCCAAGATCGGGGACTAGCGATGGAGACCCAGTACTTC.

This chain joins TRBV9 and TRBJ2-3; D gene unclear. The CDR3 covers 14 residues. Looked up from germline, CDR1 is SGDLS and CDR2 is YYNGEE. Trimming left V 3 bases short and J 3 bases short, with 11 bases between. Here the CDR3 reads CASSGAPFTDTQYF. The CDR3 DNA reads TGTGCCAGCAGCGGAGCCCCCTTTACAGATACGCAGTATTTT.

This chain links TRBV11-2 with TRBJ1-1; 8 bases line up with TRBD1. CDR3 length: 13 amino acids. Germline values: CDR1 SGHAT, CDR2 FQNNGV. V dropped 4 bases and J dropped 4; count of bases not matched to a gene: 2. The CDR3 DNA reads TGTGCCAGCAGCTGGACAGGGCTCACTGAAGCTTTCTTT. Translated, it gives CASSWTGLTEAFF.

The V and J genes are TRBV23-1 and TRBJ2-1, with D unclear. TRBV23-1 is an ORF; its function is uncertain. V was cut by 0 bases and J by 5 bases, with 17 bases left in between. The CDR3 contains 17 residues. The CDR3 loop reads CASSQSYRRRNNNEQFF. CDR3 nucleotides: TGCGCCAGCAGTCAATCGTATCGACGCAGGAACAACAATGAGCAGTTCTTC.

The chain combines TRBV6-1 with TRBJ2-7, with 10 bases fitting TRBD1. With V trimmed by 4 bases and J by 2 bases, 8 bases remained unmatched. The CDR3 has 16 amino acids. Germline assignment: CDR1 MNHNS and CDR2 SASEGT. This chain's CDR3 is CASSVAGTGVTYEQYF. CDR3 in DNA: TGTGCCAGCAGTGTCGCCGGGACAGGGGTGACCTACGAGCAGTACTTC.

The chain has TRBV24-1 and TRBJ2-1; D gene ambiguous. Trimming pared 0 bases from V and 5 bases from J, leaving 10 bases between. CDR1 KGHDR and CDR2 SFDVKD come from the germline V gene. This CDR3 is built from 15 residues. The CDR3 reads CATSDLGSGDNEQFF. The DNA of the CDR3 is TGTGCCACCAGTGATTTGGGGTCCGGAGACAATGAGCAGTTCTTC.

This clone has just one count. V and J are TRBV28 and TRBJ1-1; the D gene is possibly TRBD1 (6 bases). Germline values: CDR1 MDHEN, CDR2 SYDVKM. Trimming cost V 6 bases and J 3 bases, with 17 bases left between them. The length of the CDR3 is 15 residues. The chain's CDR3 is CASSPGGAGDTEAFF. The CDR3 DNA sequence: TGTGCCAGCAGCCCCGGGGGGGCAGGGGACACTGAAGCTTTCTTT.

The chain has TRBV27 and TRBJ2-2, with 15 bases identical to TRBD2. Trimming removed 5 bases from V and 4 bases from J; junction bases left unmatched: 5. The length of the CDR3 is 17 residues. Germline CDR1 reads MNHEY; CDR2 reads SMNVEV (reference sequence). The CDR3 nucleotides are TGTGCCAGCAGTCCGACGGGACTAGCGGGAGGCACCGGGGAGCTGTTTTTT. It translates to CASSPTGLAGGTGELFF.

The gene calls are TRBV6-5 and TRBJ2-5; D possibly corresponds to TRBD2 (6 bases). Germline CDR1 reads MNHEY; CDR2 reads SVGAGI. V was trimmed by 6 bases and J by 5 bases, leaving 10 bases between them. This CDR3 has 12 residues. The CDR3 loop is CASSSGSETQYF. Written as DNA, the CDR3 is TGTGCCAGCAGCAGCGGGTCGGAGACCCAGTACTTC.